Listed below are T cell receptor beta chains from one sample, sequenced in a study of tumor and adjacent non-tumor tissue in lung cancer. TCRdb called the multiplex PCR reads again in MiXCR, with one record for every CDR3 protein. This table has roughly 70,000 distinct CDR3 sequences, around 70% appearing once. The sequenced material came from distant non-tumor lung tissue. These receptors came from a woman between 50 and 59 years old with non-small cell lung cancer. Both conserved end residues are part of each CDR3. The D gene is left open where the match is weak. Clone size appears in some rows only: once, few, many, or a class for an expanded clone.

CSAKQGALSTDTQYF TGCAGTGCGAAACAGGGGGCTCTAAGCACAGATACGCAGTATTTT TRBJ2-3 NA TRBD1 TRBV20-1
CTTSAWVAGITGELFF TGTACCACCAGCGCATGGGTAGCGGGAATCACCGGGGAGCTGTTTTTT TRBJ2-2 NA TRBD2 TRBV15
CASSPRQGGYTQPQHF TGTGCCAGCAGTCCCAGACAAGGGGGGTACACTCAGCCCCAGCATTTT TRBJ1-5 NA NA TRBV6-2/TRBV6-3
CTRSEVEKLFF TGTACCAGGAGTGAAGTAGAAAAACTGTTTTTT TRBJ1-4 NA NA TRBV6-1
CARSLTGGLNTEAFF TGTGCCAGAAGTCTCACAGGGGGCTTGAACACTGAAGCTTTCTTT TRBJ1-1 NA TRBD1 TRBV12-3/TRBV12-4
CASSLSSSPSYEQYF TGTGCCAGCAGCTTATCTTCGAGTCCCTCCTACGAGCAATATTTC TRBJ2-7 NA NA TRBV11-2
CAISDRGSGSSADTQYF TGTGCCATCAGTGACAGGGGTAGCGGGAGTTCTGCAGATACGCAGTATTTT TRBJ2-3 NA NA TRBV6-1
CASSMGDRGRFEQYF TGCGCCAGCAGCATGGGGGACAGGGGGCGCTTCGAGCAGTACTTC TRBJ2-7 NA TRBD1 TRBV5-1
CASSKSYGAQTSGNLGEQYF TGTGCCAGCAGCAAGAGCTATGGGGCCCAGACTAGCGGGAATCTTGGGGAGCAGTACTTC TRBJ2-7 once TRBD2 TRBV11-2
CSARDGRSAGANILTF TGCAGTGCTAGAGATGGTAGAAGCGCTGGGGCCAACATCCTGACTTTC TRBJ2-6 NA NA TRBV20-1
CASSSATGHVQYF TGTGCCAGCAGCTCAGCGACTGGGCACGTGCAGTACTTC TRBJ2-7 NA NA TRBV11-2
CASSYREKKGVNFLTF TGTGCCAGCAGTTACAGAGAAAAAAAGGGGGTCAACTTCCTGACTTTC TRBJ2-6 NA NA TRBV6-7
CGSSYVRAGELFF TGTGGCAGCAGTTACGTCAGAGCCGGGGAGCTATTTTTT TRBJ2-2 once NA TRBV6-6
CASSLGDQPQHF TGTGCCAGCAGCTTGGGGGATCAGCCCCAGCATTTT TRBJ1-5 many NA TRBV5-6
CASSKGLAEYSYNEQFF TGTGCCAGCAGCAAAGGACTAGCGGAATACTCCTACAATGAGCAGTTCTTC TRBJ2-1 few NA TRBV21-1
CASSLDLWGRKALWGDNEQFF TGTGCCAGCAGCTTAGACCTTTGGGGCAGGAAGGCTCTGTGGGGCGACAATGAGCAGTTCTTC TRBJ2-1 many NA TRBV11-3
CVSSLGQIANKQFF TGTGTCAGCAGTTTGGGTCAGATCGCCAATAAGCAGTTCTTC TRBJ2-1 NA NA TRBV28
CANSQGGDHNEQFF TGTGCCAACAGCCAAGGCGGAGACCACAATGAGCAGTTCTTC TRBJ2-1 NA NA TRBV4-2
CASSRRGYIEAFF TGTGCCAGCAGCCGGAGGGGGTACATTGAAGCTTTCTTT TRBJ1-1 NA NA TRBV6-5
CASSEGKDFSMYHEQFF TGTGCCAGCAGTGAAGGCAAGGACTTCAGTATGTACCATGAGCAGTTCTTC TRBJ2-1 NA NA TRBV6-1
CTRSQDGTGWADTQYF TGCACGAGGAGCCAAGACGGGACAGGCTGGGCAGATACGCAGTATTTC TRBJ2-3 NA TRBD1 TRBV4-1
CASSPRSPGEDTQYF TGTGCCAGCAGCCCCCGGTCTCCAGGGGAGGATACGCAGTATTTT TRBJ2-3 once NA TRBV7-9
CSACVPGAPDTQYF TGCAGTGCTTGCGTGCCCGGAGCTCCAGATACGCAGTATTTT TRBJ2-3 NA NA TRBV20-1
CANSLWASGSYEQYF NA TRBJ2-7 NA NA TRBV11-2
CASSQVGRGGDRETQYF TGCGCCAGCAGCCAAGTTGGCAGGGGAGGGGATAGAGAGACCCAGTACTTC TRBJ2-5 NA NA TRBV4-1
CASSPTGQRTQETQYF TGCGCCAGCAGCCCGACCGGACAGCGGACTCAAGAGACCCAGTACTTC TRBJ2-5 many NA TRBV4-1
CANSPPSYNEQFF TGTGCCAACAGCCCGCCTTCCTACAATGAGCAGTTTTTC TRBJ2-1 once NA TRBV11-1
CSAEASGSHTGLHFF TGCAGCGCTGAGGCTAGCGGGAGCCATACAGGTCTGCACTTCTTC TRBJ2-1 NA TRBD2 TRBV29-1
CSDSEGLAGILASYEQYF TGCAGTGATAGTGAGGGACTAGCGGGTATCCTGGCCTCCTACGAGCAGTACTTC TRBJ2-7 NA TRBD2 TRBV20-1
CRDRRGGGLVNEQFF TGCCGTGACCGACGAGGCGGGGGGCTGGTCAATGAGCAGTTCTTC TRBJ2-1 once TRBD2 TRBV20-1
CASSPTDRGSDEQYF TGTGCCAGCAGTCCTACGGACAGGGGTAGCGACGAGCAGTACTTC TRBJ2-7 many TRBD1 TRBV28
CASGQASGSPYEQYF TGTGCCAGCGGTCAGGCTAGCGGGAGCCCCTACGAGCAGTACTTC TRBJ2-7 NA TRBD2 TRBV6-5
CASSWGTTGDLFF TGTGCCAGTAGCTGGGGGACAACCGGGGATCTGTTTTTC TRBJ2-2 NA NA TRBV11-2
CASNFGLAGLKSTDTQYF TGTGCCAGCAACTTTGGACTAGCGGGATTAAAGAGCACAGATACGCAGTATTTT TRBJ2-3 NA TRBD2 TRBV11-1
CASSPHRLASTDTQHF TGTGCCAGCAGCCCACATCGGCTAGCGAGCACAGATACGCAGCATTTT TRBJ1-5 NA NA TRBV7-9
CVSSIATGADRQYF TGTGTCAGCAGCATAGCTACAGGGGCTGATAGACAGTATTTT TRBJ2-3 few TRBD1 TRBV11-1
CASSLDRLVDTQYF TGTGCCAGCAGCTTAGACAGGCTGGTAGATACGCAGTATTTT TRBJ2-3 NA NA TRBV11-3
CVSSHVGQGNQPQHF TGTGTCAGCAGCCACGTGGGCCAGGGGAATCAGCCCCAGCATTTT TRBJ1-5 once NA TRBV4-2
CSADSWTDMQYF TGCAGTGCTGATAGCTGGACAGATATGCAGTATTTT TRBJ2-3 NA NA TRBV20-1
CANSLNPRKQQFF TGTGCCAACAGCCTTAATCCCAGAAAACAGCAGTTCTTC TRBJ2-1 NA NA TRBV11-2
CAISETSGNQADTQYF TGTGCCATCAGTGAGACTAGCGGGAATCAGGCAGATACACAGTATTTT TRBJ2-3 NA TRBD2 TRBV10-3
CSAGGPGTSRSTDTQYF TGCAGTGCAGGGGGCCCCGGGACTAGCAGGAGCACAGATACACAGTATTTT TRBJ2-3 NA TRBD2 TRBV20-1
CSVRLHSYEQYF TGCAGCGTTCGACTTCATTCCTACGAGCAGTACTTC TRBJ2-7 many NA TRBV29-1
CASSPRGGEQYF TGTGCCAGCAGCCCACGGGGAGGCGAGCAGTACTTC TRBJ2-7 many NA TRBV6-2/TRBV6-3
CSAPPIGTSTDTQYF TGCAGTGCCCCCCCAATCGGGACTAGCACAGATACGCAGTATTTT TRBJ2-3 many NA TRBV20-1
CASSLKQIGEQYF TGTGCCAGCAGTTTAAAACAAATTGGCGAGCAGTACTTC TRBJ2-7 many NA TRBV28
CSSTAKYRDQPQHF TGTTCCAGCACTGCTAAGTACAGGGATCAGCCCCAGCACTTT TRBJ1-5 NA NA TRBV6-1
CASSYRGLVGLDTQYF TGTGCCAGCAGTTACAGAGGACTAGTGGGACTTGATACGCAGTATTTT TRBJ2-3 NA TRBD2 TRBV6-6
CATSDWGGRTYNEQFF TGTGCCACCAGTGATTGGGGGGGGAGGACCTACAATGAGCAGTTCTTC TRBJ2-1 few TRBD2 TRBV24-1
CASSSGHSEPQHF TGTGCCAGCAGCTCGGGACACTCAGAGCCCCAACATTTT TRBJ1-5 NA NA TRBV7-9
CASSSYLGVQETQYF TGTGCCAGCAGCTCCTATCTAGGGGTACAAGAGACCCAGTACTTC TRBJ2-5 NA NA TRBV7-8
CASSQEGANEQYF TGCGCCAGCAGCCAAGAGGGCGCGAACGAGCAGTACTTC TRBJ2-7 medium-sized NA TRBV4-3
CSAIGGGPSADTQYF TGCAGTGCTATAGGAGGGGGGCCTAGCGCAGATACGCAGTATTTT TRBJ2-3 NA NA TRBV20-1
CSVEDSGETQYF TGCAGCGTTGAAGACAGCGGTGAGACCCAGTACTTC TRBJ2-5 many NA TRBV29-1